The 17 T cell receptor beta chains below come from one sample, sequenced in a study of CD8 T cells in ankylosing spondylitis. In TCRdb, the 5' RACE reads were re-called with MiXCR into one record per CDR3 protein. Found here are roughly 160,000 distinct CDR3 sequences, around 10% of them singletons; the top ten hold around 29%. What was sequenced was blood, either unsorted or a sorted T cell fraction (not recorded which). The receptors originated from a male donor with ankylosing spondylitis or in good health (not recorded which).

There are many counts of this clonotype. The V call is TRBV15, the J call TRBJ2-1; D is ambiguous. Germline V gene data show CDR1 as LNHNV and CDR2 as YYDKDF (reference sequence). V lost 1 base and J 9 bases, leaving 7 bases between the germline ends. This CDR3 is 12 amino acids long. This CDR3 is CATSRVNSEQFF. The CDR3 DNA reads as TGTGCCACCAGCAGAGTTAACAGTGAGCAGTTCTTC.

There are many counts of this clonotype. The chain links TRBV10-3 to TRBJ2-1, with D perhaps matching TRBD1 (6 bases). The ends were cut back, 3 bases at V and 2 bases at J, with 8 bases in the middle. The CDR3 length is 14 residues. CDR1 and CDR2 from the germline V gene are ENHRY and SYGVKD. The CDR3 is CAISDGTTYNEQFF. DNA for the CDR3: TGTGCCATCAGTGACGGGACAACCTACAATGAGCAGTTCTTC.

The chain joins TRBV20-1 to TRBJ2-7, with D perhaps matching TRBD2 (5 bases). Looked up from germline, CDR1 is DFQATT and CDR2 is SNEGSKA (reference sequence). Trimming shortened V by 6 bases and J by 3 bases, and 21 bases separated the two germline ends. This CDR3 has 15 amino acids. CDR3 in DNA: TGCAGTGCACTGCCAAACACGGGGTTTAACTACGAGCAGTACTTC. Its translation: CSALPNTGFNYEQYF.

This clonotype was seen ten or more times. The chain couples TRBV6-5 to TRBJ2-3; perhaps TRBD1 as D (5 bases). V lost 2 bases and J lost 0, with 12 bases in between. This CDR3 contains 16 residues. Looked up from germline, CDR1 is MNHEY and CDR2 is SVGAGI. DNA of the CDR3: TGTGCCAGCAGTTACGAAGGGGCGACCAGCACAGATACGCAGTATTTT. Amino acids: CASSYEGATSTDTQYF.

The chain couples TRBV7-9 to TRBJ1-1; D is uncertain. This CDR3 comprises 15 residues. Trimming removed 5 bases at V and 5 bases at J, with 18 bases between. In germline, CDR1 is SEHNR, CDR2 FQNEAQ (reference sequence). For the CDR3, the DNA is TGTGCCAGCAGCGCCCAGAGGGTGGAAAGGACTGAAGCTTTCTTT. The encoded protein is CASSAQRVERTEAFF.

This clonotype was seen many times. The gene calls are TRBV6-1 and TRBJ1-2, with D maybe TRBD1 (5 bases). The CDR3 sequence is 16 residues long. Germline values: CDR1 MNHNS, CDR2 SASEGT. The ends were cut back, 2 bases at V and 3 bases at J, with 16 bases in the middle. The CDR3 region has the DNA TGTGCCAGCAGTGAACCGGGGAACAGGATTTACTATGGCTACACCTTC. Translated, it gives CASSEPGNRIYYGYTF.

This clonotype has at least ten counts. This chain uses TRBV20-1 with TRBJ1-1, with D possibly TRBD1 on 6 matching bases. From germline, CDR1 is DFQATT and CDR2 SNEGSKA (reference sequence). Trimming removed 6 bases from V and 1 base from J, with 15 bases in between. This CDR3 is 14 amino acids long. Written as DNA, the CDR3 is TGCAGTGCCCCAAAGGGACACAAGAACACTGAAGCTTTCTTT. This encodes CSAPKGHKNTEAFF.

To note about this clonotype: A single base separates this from a much larger clone, so it may be a read error. The V gene is TRBV5-1, the J gene TRBJ1-5; tentatively, D is TRBD1 (5 bases). The CDR3 has 14 amino acids. The V end was cut by 4 bases, the J end by 3 bases, with 11 bases between. The germline gives CDR1 SGHRS, CDR2 YFSETQ. This chain's CDR3 is CASSLPGNNQPQHF. The CDR3 DNA reads as TGCGCCAGCAGCCTGCCAGGGAACAATCAGCCCCAGCATTTT.

This clonotype has at least ten counts. The chain is built from TRBV2 and TRBJ2-7, with D perhaps TRBD1 (6 bases). Trimming shortened V by 4 bases and J by 4 bases, and 20 bases separated the two germline ends. Germline V gene lookup returns CDR1 SNHLY and CDR2 FYNNEI. The CDR3 covers 16 residues. The CDR3 loop is CASSVMNTGTSYEQYF. CDR3 nucleotide sequence: TGTGCCAGCAGTGTCATGAACACCGGGACATCATACGAGCAGTACTTC.

This clonotype has a count of ten or more. CDR3 in DNA: TGTGCCAGCTCACCGGGACAGGGTATCGCAGATACGCAGTATTTT. Amino acids: CASSPGQGIADTQYF. This chain links TRBV18 with TRBJ2-3, with 9 bases that match TRBD1. Per the germline V gene, CDR1 is KGHSH and CDR2 is LQKENI. J lost 4 bases, V lost 3 bases, and 5 bases had no gene match. There are 15 residues in the CDR3.

Notes on this clonotype: Since a much larger clone is just one base distant, this may be a read error. The chain links TRBV6-5 to TRBJ1-4, with a tentative D call TRBD1 (5 bases). Germline V gene data show CDR1 as MNHEY and CDR2 as SVGAGI. The CDR3 runs 14 residues. This CDR3 is CVSSSGTPVEKLFF. The CDR3 nucleotides are TGTGTCAGCAGTTCTGGGACGCCGGTTGAAAAACTGTTTTTT.

This clonotype occurred many times. CDR3 bases: TGTGCCAGCACCCCTAGCGGGATCTTCGGTGATACGCAGTATTTT. This encodes CASTPSGIFGDTQYF. V and J are TRBV6-1 and TRBJ2-3; TRBD2 aligns across 9 bases. Unmatched junction bases numbered 11, after V lost 7 bases and J lost 6 bases. Looked up from germline, CDR1 is MNHNS and CDR2 is SASEGT. The CDR3 runs 15 residues.

This clonotype has ten or more counts. The chain links TRBV5-1 to TRBJ1-6; a possible D gene is TRBD1 (5 bases). V was trimmed by 3 bases and J by 7 bases, leaving 14 bases between them. This CDR3 has 15 amino acids. The V gene's germline CDR1 is SGHRS and CDR2 YFSETQ. This chain's CDR3 is CASSSTPSGNSPLHF. CDR3 sequence (DNA): TGCGCCAGCAGCTCTACCCCCTCAGGGAATTCACCCCTCCACTTT.

In its sample, this clonotype was seen many times. The genes are TRBV10-3 and TRBJ2-7, with D maybe TRBD1 (6 bases). CDR1 and CDR2 from the germline V gene are ENHRY and SYGVKD. V dropped 3 bases and J dropped 2 bases, with 14 bases sitting between them. The CDR3 is 15 amino acids. The CDR3 DNA reads as TGTGCCATCAGTGAACCAAACAGGGCCCCCTACGAGCAGTACTTC. Amino acids: CAISEPNRAPYEQYF.

There are many counts of this clonotype. The gene calls are TRBV4-2 and TRBJ2-1; no clear D gene. Germline lookup yields CDR1 LGHNA and CDR2 YNFKEQ. V lost 0 bases and J 5 bases, leaving 8 bases between the germline ends. The CDR3 has 14 amino acids. The CDR3 nucleotides are TGTGCCAGCAGCCAAGATACGCGGAACAATGAGCAGTTCTTC. This codes for CASSQDTRNNEQFF.

This clonotype appeared many times. This chain uses TRBV5-1 with TRBJ1-1; 8 bases map to TRBD1. Germline CDR1 and CDR2: SGHRS and YFSETQ. The CDR3 is 15 residues long. V dropped 4 bases and J dropped 0; count of bases not matched to a gene: 5. The CDR3 here is CASSPEQGVNTEAFF. CDR3 DNA: TGCGCCAGCAGCCCCGAACAGGGGGTGAACACTGAAGCTTTCTTT.

In its sample, this clonotype was seen many times. The chain recombines TRBV19 with TRBJ2-2; either TRBD1 or TRBD2 may supply D (5 bases each). V lost 5 bases, J lost 6 bases, and 16 bases lay in between. This CDR3 is built from 15 residues. The V gene's germline CDR1 is LNHDA and CDR2 SQIVND (reference sequence). CDR3 coding DNA: TGTGCCAGTAGTGGATCAGGGAGTGTCGCCGGGGAGCTGTTTTTT. Translated, it gives CASSGSGSVAGELFF.